One and the same sample provided the 32 T cell receptor beta chains below, sequenced in a study of CD8 T cells in ankylosing spondylitis. TCRdb recomputed calls from the 5' RACE reads with MiXCR, one row per CDR3 protein. The sample holds under 200,000 distinct CDR3 sequences; under 15% are singletons and the top ten take about 10%. Sample: blood, either unsorted or a sorted T cell fraction (not recorded which). The receptors derive from a female donor with ankylosing spondylitis or in good health (not recorded which).

The sample holds many counts of this clonotype. The V call is TRBV5-5, the J call TRBJ2-1; 7 bases agree with TRBD2. The J segment lost 5 bases and the V segment lost 1 base, leaving 6 bases of the junction unmatched. The CDR3 runs 15 residues. CDR1 and CDR2 from the germline V gene are SGHKS and YYEKEE (reference sequence). Here the CDR3 DNA reads TGTGCCAGCAGCTTGCGTCTAGCGGACAACAATGAGCAGTTCTTC. Protein product: CASSLRLADNNEQFF. Full variable domain (rest looked up from reference TRBV5-5 and TRBJ2-1): DAGVTQSPTHLIKTRGQQVTLRCSPISGHKSVSWYQQVLGQGPQFIFQYYEKEERGRGNFPDRFSARQFPNYSSELNVNALLLGDSALYLCASSLRLADNNEQFFGPGTRLTVL.

This clonotype appeared many times. This rearrangement joins TRBV24-1 to TRBJ2-3; D tentatively fits TRBD1 or TRBD2 (5 bases each). This CDR3 has 14 amino acids. Germline V gene lookup returns CDR1 KGHDR and CDR2 SFDVKD. Trimming shortened V by 3 bases and J by 5 bases, and 11 bases separated the two germline ends. In DNA, the CDR3 is TGTGCCACCAGTGATGTGGGGACCCGAGATACGCAGTATTTT. Amino acids: CATSDVGTRDTQYF.

This clonotype was counted only a few times. This sequence joins TRBV20-1 and TRBJ1-1, with 11 nucleotides matching TRBD1. Trimming at V came to 0 bases and at J to 3 bases, leaving 3 bases not matched to a gene. This CDR3 has 15 residues. Per the germline V gene, CDR1 is DFQATT and CDR2 is SNEGSKA (reference sequence). The CDR3 DNA is TGCAGTGCTAGAGATCCGGGACAGGGGGACACTGAAGCTTTCTTT. The encoded protein is CSARDPGQGDTEAFF.

The sample holds a few counts of this clonotype. The chain has TRBV7-9 and TRBJ2-3, with D possibly TRBD2 on 6 matching bases. Germline loops: CDR1 SEHNR, CDR2 FQNEAQ (reference sequence). Trimming stripped 4 bases from V and 11 bases from J, with 13 bases between. This CDR3 is 12 amino acids long. CDR3 nucleotide sequence: TGTGCCAGCAGCTCCGGGACTCCGGGGCAGTATTTT. As protein: CASSSGTPGQYF.

The chain couples TRBV30 to TRBJ1-6; TRBD1 agrees at 7 bases. Germline loops: CDR1 GTSNPN, CDR2 SVGIG (reference sequence). The CDR3 sequence is 14 residues long. Trimming cost V 4 bases and J 6 bases; bases outside gene matches: 6. The DNA of the CDR3 is TGTGCCTGGACCCCGGGACAGATTAATTCACCCCTCCACTTT. The encoded protein is CAWTPGQINSPLHF.

The V and J genes are TRBV2 and TRBJ2-7; no clear D. Germline CDR1 reads SNHLY; CDR2 reads FYNNEI. The CDR3 has 14 amino acids. V was trimmed by 4 bases and J by 2 bases, leaving 12 bases between them. The CDR3 DNA is TGTGCCAGCAGTGGAGGCGGTGGGGCCTACGAGCAGTACTTC. Translation gives CASSGGGGAYEQYF.

This clonotype was detected ten times or more. The CDR3 spells CATLTSGNYEQYF. CDR3 DNA sequence: TGTGCCACCTTGACTAGCGGGAATTACGAGCAGTACTTC. V usage is TRBV6-6 and J usage is TRBJ2-7; TRBD2 aligns across 11 bases. The germline CDR1 and CDR2 sequences are MNHNY and SVGAGI (reference sequence). J lost 4 bases, V lost 10 bases, and 6 bases had no gene match. The CDR3 has 13 residues.

Regarding this clonotype: A clone one base away is much larger, so this may be a read error. The V gene is TRBV20-1, the J gene TRBJ2-7; D may be TRBD2 (6 bases). Per germline, CDR1 DFQATT and CDR2 SNEGSKA (reference sequence). The length of the CDR3 is 14 residues. The CDR3 bases are TGCAGTACTAGAGATCTGGAGGGGTACTACGAGCAGTACTTC. Encoded protein: CSTRDLEGYYEQYF.

This clonotype was seen a handful of times. V usage is TRBV7-2 and J usage is TRBJ2-7, with 8 bases aligning to TRBD1. The V segment lost 5 bases and the J segment 5 bases; nucleotides outside the gene matches: 11. The CDR3 length is 15 residues. In germline, CDR1 is SGHTA, CDR2 FQGNSA. CDR3 sequence: CASSPTGAGYDEQYF. The CDR3 nucleotides are TGTGCCAGCAGCCCGACAGGGGCGGGATACGACGAGCAGTACTTC.

This clonotype was observed many times. A junction end diverges from the germline sequence, so it may reflect a read error. The CDR3 region has the DNA TGTGCCAGCAGGGAAGACAGGTACAATCAGCCCCAGCATTTT. This encodes CASREDRYNQPQHF. The chain employs TRBV2 and TRBJ1-5; TRBD1 might be the D (6 bases). The CDR3 runs 14 residues. In germline, CDR1 is SNHLY, CDR2 FYNNEI.

Many counts were recorded for this clonotype. The chain carries TRBV12-3 or TRBV12-4 and TRBJ2-7, with D tentatively TRBD2 (5 bases). Trimming removed 4 bases from V and 5 bases from J, with 9 bases in between. CDR3 length: 12 amino acids. The CDR3 nucleotides read TGTGCCAGCAGTTACATAGCGAACGAGCAGTACTTC. It codes for CASSYIANEQYF.

Remarks on this clonotype: One base away lies a much larger clone, so this may be a sequencing read error. The chain carries TRBV20-1 and TRBJ2-3; 9 bases line up with TRBD2. The CDR3 spans 14 residues. Trimming removed 6 bases from V and 4 bases from J; junction bases left unmatched: 8. CDR1 is DFQATT, CDR2 SNEGSKA, per germline (reference sequence). The CDR3 DNA follows: TGCAGTGCCTCCTTAGCGGGAGTGGCAGATACGCAGTATTTT. This translates into CSASLAGVADTQYF.

This clonotype was recorded at least ten times. The chain recombines TRBV5-1 with TRBJ2-1; tentative D call: TRBD2 (6 bases). This CDR3 spans 15 amino acids. Germline V gives CDR1 SGHRS, CDR2 YFSETQ. V shed 3 bases and J shed 0 bases, with 10 bases lying between them. The CDR3 region is CASSSGGTSYNEQFF. CDR3 DNA sequence: TGCGCCAGCAGCTCTGGAGGGACCTCCTACAATGAGCAGTTCTTC. Full variable domain (rest looked up from reference TRBV5-1 and TRBJ2-1): KAGVTQTPRYLIKTRGQQVTLSCSPISGHRSVSWYQQTPGQGLQFLFEYFSETQRNKGNFPGRFSGRQFSNSRSEMNVSTLELGDSALYLCASSSGGTSYNEQFFGPGTRLTVL.

This chain connects TRBV10-3 to TRBJ2-1; no clear D gene. The CDR3 consists of 15 residues. V was pared by 5 bases and J by 4 bases, with 15 bases between. The germline gives CDR1 ENHRY, CDR2 SYGVKD. This chain's CDR3 is CAISSQLAGYNEQFF. For the CDR3, the DNA is TGTGCCATCAGTTCTCAGTTAGCCGGGTACAATGAGCAGTTCTTC.

The chain has TRBV2 and TRBJ2-2; D is possibly TRBD2 (5 bases). Germline V CDR1 and CDR2: SNHLY, FYNNEI. The length of the CDR3 is 14 residues. Trimming left V 7 bases short and J 6 bases short, with 15 bases between. CDR3 bases: TGTGCCAGCAAGCGGAGGACGGACGCCGGGGAGCTGTTTTTT. Its protein is CASKRRTDAGELFF. Full variable domain (outside the CDR3, taken from reference TRBV2 and TRBJ2-2): EPEVTQTPSHQVTQMGQEVILRCVPISNHLYFYWYRQILGQKVEFLVSFYNNEISEKSEIFDDQFSVERPDGSNFTLKIRSTKLEDSAMYFCASKRRTDAGELFFGEGSRLTVL.

This clonotype showed up just a few times. This chain links TRBV28 with TRBJ2-3, with TRBD2 matching over 8 bases. This CDR3 spans 15 amino acids. Germline V gene lookup returns CDR1 MDHEN and CDR2 SYDVKM. The J segment lost 5 bases and the V segment lost 6 bases, leaving 10 bases of the junction unmatched. CDR3 loop: CASSPDGLAQDTQYF. The CDR3, as DNA: TGTGCCAGCAGCCCTGACGGACTAGCACAAGATACGCAGTATTTT.

This chain links TRBV27 with TRBJ2-1; the match to TRBD2 covers 8 bases. J was trimmed by 2 bases and V by 5 bases; bases with no gene match: 2. The germline V gene has CDR1 MNHEY and CDR2 SMNVEV (reference sequence). This CDR3 is 14 amino acids long. CDR3 region: CASSKLAAYNEQFF. The CDR3 DNA reads TGTGCCAGCAGTAAACTAGCGGCCTACAATGAGCAGTTCTTC.

This clonotype was recorded many times. V usage is TRBV25-1 and J usage is TRBJ1-3; D is possibly TRBD1 (6 bases). The CDR3 has 15 amino acids. The germline V gene has CDR1 MGHDK and CDR2 SYGVNS. V lost 5 bases and J lost 4, with 15 bases in between. CDR3 in amino acids: CASSRQETSGNTIYF. The CDR3 DNA follows: TGTGCCAGCAGTCGACAGGAAACCTCGGGAAACACCATATATTTT.

The table lists this clonotype with many counts. This sequence joins TRBV14 and TRBJ1-1; D is uncertain. Trimming took off 4 bases at V and 1 base at J, with 10 bases between the two ends. CDR1 is SGHDN and CDR2 is FVKESK in the germline V gene. The length of the CDR3 is 14 residues. The DNA of the CDR3 is TGTGCCAGCAGCCCCGACGGGAAGAACACTGAAGCTTTCTTT. This sequence encodes CASSPDGKNTEAFF.

This clonotype came up many times. The J gene is TRBJ2-3, the V gene TRBV9, with 14 nucleotides matching TRBD2. The CDR3 spans 16 residues. V shed 3 bases, J shed 8 bases, and the junction held 8 bases outside the gene matches. The V gene's germline CDR1 is SGDLS and CDR2 YYNGEE. In nucleotides, the CDR3 is TGTGCCAGCAGCGCCACCGGGACTAGCGGGAGAGTTACGCAGTATTTT. Protein sequence: CASSATGTSGRVTQYF.

In this sample, this clonotype turned up many times. This chain uses TRBV15 with TRBJ1-1; no firm D call. Germline V gene lookup returns CDR1 LNHNV and CDR2 YYDKDF (reference sequence). The CDR3 covers 13 residues. Trimming took 1 base from V and 1 from J, leaving 4 bases between them. The CDR3 bases are TGTGCCACCAGCAGAGGACAGAACACTGAAGCTTTCTTT. Translation gives CATSRGQNTEAFF.

This clonotype appeared a few times. The chain carries TRBV20-1 and TRBJ2-7; 7 bases map to TRBD1. The germline CDR1 and CDR2 sequences are DFQATT and SNEGSKA (reference sequence). Trimming at V came to 2 bases and at J to 2 bases, leaving 6 bases not matched to a gene. This CDR3 spans 14 amino acids. CDR3 residues: CSARLLQGTYEQYF. CDR3 DNA: TGCAGTGCTAGACTCCTACAGGGGACCTACGAGCAGTACTTC.

This clonotype turned up a few times. The chain carries TRBV7-9 and TRBJ2-1; 8 bases map to TRBD1. V was pared by 1 base and J by 8 bases, with 10 bases of the junction left unmatched. CDR3 length: 16 amino acids. In germline, CDR1 is SEHNR, CDR2 FQNEAQ (reference sequence). This CDR3 is CASSLGPGQGFYEQFF. In nucleotides, the CDR3 is TGTGCCAGCAGCTTAGGTCCCGGACAGGGATTCTATGAGCAGTTCTTC.

Concerning this clonotype: This may be a read error: a much more frequent sequence differs by one nucleotide. The CDR3 bases are TGTGTCAGCAGTTTAGGGGGGGCTGGAAACACCATATATTTT. It codes for CVSSLGGAGNTIYF. The chain combines TRBV12-3 or TRBV12-4 with TRBJ1-3; TRBD1 is a possible D gene (6 bases). The CDR3 has 14 residues.

This clonotype has a count of ten or more. The CDR3 is CATSSYTGGGEQFF. DNA of the CDR3: TGTGCCACCAGCAGCTACACCGGTGGGGGTGAGCAGTTCTTC. This chain joins TRBV15 and TRBJ2-1, with D tentatively TRBD1 or TRBD2 (5 bases each). V gave up 3 bases and J gave up 9 bases, with 15 bases separating them. The CDR3 sequence is 14 residues long. CDR1 is LNHNV and CDR2 is YYDKDF in the germline V gene (reference sequence).

The chain links TRBV28 to TRBJ2-3; either TRBD1 or TRBD2 may fit D (6 bases each). V lost 8 bases and J 5 bases, leaving 20 bases between the germline ends. The CDR3 is made up of 15 amino acids. Germline V lookup: CDR1 MDHEN, CDR2 SYDVKM. The CDR3 spells CASQRSGARLDTQYF. The CDR3 bases are TGTGCCAGCCAGAGGTCGGGGGCCCGACTAGATACGCAGTATTTT.

The sample holds many counts of this clonotype. The chain is built from TRBV2 and TRBJ2-3; 11 bases match TRBD2. From germline, CDR1 is SNHLY and CDR2 FYNNEI. This CDR3 contains 15 residues. V lost 7 bases, J lost 6 bases, and 9 bases stayed unmatched. The CDR3 DNA reads TGTGCCAGCACCTTACTAGCGGGAGTTCAGGATACGCAGTATTTT. Translating it yields CASTLLAGVQDTQYF. The full variable domain, rest sourced from reference TRBV2 and TRBJ2-3, is EPEVTQTPSHQVTQMGQEVILRCVPISNHLYFYWYRQILGQKVEFLVSFYNNEISEKSEIFDDQFSVERPDGSNFTLKIRSTKLEDSAMYFCASTLLAGVQDTQYFGPGTRLTVL.

This clonotype was counted ten times or more. J is TRBJ2-7 and V is TRBV7-2; 9 nucleotides align to TRBD1. CDR3 length equals 15 residues. Germline CDR1 reads SGHTA; CDR2 reads FQGNSA. V dropped 6 bases and J dropped 4; count of bases not matched to a gene: 10. The CDR3 sequence is CASSSTGGSGYEQYF. CDR3 in DNA: TGTGCCAGCAGTTCAACAGGGGGCTCTGGGTACGAGCAGTACTTC.

J is TRBJ2-5 and V is TRBV5-1; D may correspond to TRBD1 or TRBD2 (5 bases each). The CDR3 length is 15 residues. Germline V CDR1 and CDR2: SGHRS, YFSETQ. Trimming removed 5 bases from V and 5 bases from J, with 19 bases in between. CDR3 amino acids: CASSQKTGGAETQYF. The CDR3 DNA follows: TGCGCCAGCAGTCAGAAGACTGGGGGAGCGGAGACCCAGTACTTC.

This clonotype was found many times. The rearrangement joins TRBV7-2 to TRBJ1-3, with no clear D. Deletions cut 5 bases from V and 4 bases from J, with 12 bases between. CDR1 and CDR2 from the germline V gene are SGHTA and FQGNSA. The CDR3 has 14 residues. CDR3 region: CASSLPVLGNTIYF. The DNA of the CDR3 is TGTGCCAGCAGCCTCCCCGTTCTGGGAAACACCATATATTTT.

There are many counts of this clonotype. The V and J genes are TRBV4-1 and TRBJ2-5; TRBD2 agrees at 8 bases. V gave up 4 bases and J gave up 1 base; unmatched junction bases: 2. CDR1 is MGHRA and CDR2 is YSYEKL in the germline V gene. The CDR3 has 14 residues. The CDR3 sequence is CASSRLAGQETQYF. The CDR3 coding sequence is TGCGCCAGCAGCCGGCTAGCGGGCCAAGAGACCCAGTACTTC.

This chain uses TRBV7-2 with TRBJ2-7; 7 nucleotides agree with TRBD2. Germline V gene sequence: CDR1 SGHTA, CDR2 FQGNSA. The CDR3 length is 14 residues. V gave up 1 base and J gave up 4 bases; unmatched junction bases: 4. The CDR3 bases are TGTGCCAGCAGCTTAGTAAGCGGGGAATACGAGCAGTACTTC. Amino acids: CASSLVSGEYEQYF. Together with reference TRBV7-2 and TRBJ2-7, the CDR3 gives the full variable domain: GAGVSQSPSNKVTEKGKDVELRCDPISGHTALYWYRQSLGQGLEFLIYFQGNSAPDKSGLPSDRFSAERTGGSVSTLTIQRTQQEDSAVYLCASSLVSGEYEQYFGPGTRLTVT.